Listed below are T cell receptor beta chains from one sample, sequenced in a study of blood T cell repertoires in COVID-19. The protocol was immunoSEQ multiplex PCR, while the TCRdb copy is restricted to in-frame clones and leaves out a portion. Of approximately 290,000 clones in the sample, about 80% were seen once. Sample: peripheral blood. These receptors all come from a person between 65 and 80 years old with COVID-19, enrolled during active disease. CDR3s include the opening cysteine and the closing phenylalanine or tryptophan. D genes are given only for firm matches. The size field is filled for only some rows; it gives once, few, many or a size class.

>-|many|TRBV6-1|TRBJ2-7
TGTGCCAGCAGTGAAGGGGCATTTAACGTGGGCGGACTATACGAGCAGTACTTC
CASSEGAFNVGGLYEQYF
>TRBD2|once|TRBV4-2|TRBJ2-7
TGTGCCAGCAGCCAAACAACCGGGACTAGCGTCTATTACGAGCAGTACTTC
CASSQTTGTSVYYEQYF
>TRBD2|-|TRBV2|TRBJ2-1
TGTGCCAGCACCGAATTCTCTAGCGGGGTAGTCTACAATGAGCAGTTCTTC
CASTEFSSGVVYNEQFF
>TRBD2|-|TRBV5-1|TRBJ2-2
TGCGCCCCCAGCTTGGCGGGGGGGAACACCGGGGAGCTGTTTTTT
CAPSLAGGNTGELFF
>TRBD1|once|TRBV30|TRBJ1-1
TGTGCCTTGGGACAGAGGATGAACACTGAAGCTTTCTTT
CALGQRMNTEAFF
>-|-|TRBV18|TRBJ1-2
TGTGCCAGCTCATCTTCCGGGACAACAGTCCCGGGCTACACCTTC
CASSSSGTTVPGYTF
>TRBD1|-|TRBV19|TRBJ1-1
TGTGCCAGTAGCGTGACAGGGCGGGACACTGAAGCTTTCTTT
CASSVTGRDTEAFF
>-|-|TRBV3-1/TRBV3-2|TRBJ2-5
TGTGCCAGCAGCCAAGGAAACAGGGCCCAGTACTTC
CASSQGNRAQYF
>TRBD1|-|TRBV6-5|TRBJ2-7
TGTGCCAGCACGAAGACAGGGCCCTACTACGAGCAGTACTTC
CASTKTGPYYEQYF
>TRBD2|few|TRBV7-8|TRBJ2-1
TGTGCCAGCAGCTTAACTAGCGGGAGAGGGGGGCAGTTCTTC
CASSLTSGRGGQFF
>TRBD1|-|TRBV28|TRBJ1-2
TGTGCCAGCAGTTTAAACAGGGGGTTTGGCTACACCTTC
CASSLNRGFGYTF
>-|-|TRBV28|TRBJ1-5
TGTGCCAGCAGTCCCGGGAGAGAGCCCCAGCATTTT
CASSPGREPQHF
>-|-|TRBV7-6|TRBJ2-3
TGTGCCAGCAGCTTAGTTCCCGGGGTTAGCACAGATACGCAGTATTTT
CASSLVPGVSTDTQYF
>-|-|TRBV15|TRBJ1-2
TGTGCCACCAGCAGACGGGGAGGGCTTAACTATGGCTACACCTTC
CATSRRGGLNYGYTF
>-|once|TRBV30|TRBJ1-4
TGTGCCTGGACTGAGGGCGGTGAAAAACTGTTTTTT
CAWTEGGEKLFF
>TRBD1|-|TRBV12-3/TRBV12-4|TRBJ1-1
TGTGCCAGCAGTTTAGGACAGGGCCTTGAAGCTTTCTTT
CASSLGQGLEAFF
>TRBD1|-|TRBV27|TRBJ2-4
TGTGCCAGCAGTTTGGGACAGGGGTTAGCCAAAAACATTCAGTACTTC
CASSLGQGLAKNIQYF
>-|-|TRBV3-1/TRBV3-2|TRBJ1-1
TGTGCCAGCAGCCCGGACAGTGCCTTGAACACTGAAGCTTTCTTT
CASSPDSALNTEAFF
>-|-|TRBV6-2/TRBV6-3|TRBJ1-2
TGTGCCAGCAGCCCGCTTCAGGGCCAGCTCGACTATGGCTACACCTTC
CASSPLQGQLDYGYTF
>-|-|TRBV28|TRBJ2-7
TGTGCCAGCAGACAGGGTGCTCCTGATACCTACGAGCAGTACTTC
CASRQGAPDTYEQYF
>TRBD1|many|TRBV5-4|TRBJ1-4
TGTGCCAGCTCCCTTGGGGGACAGGGGGCGAATTTTGAAAAACTGTTTTTT
CASSLGGQGANFEKLFF
>TRBD1|-|TRBV12-5|TRBJ2-3
TGTGCTAGTCGGGGGACAGGTCCAGATACGCAGTATTTT
CASRGTGPDTQYF
>-|few|TRBV7-9|TRBJ2-7
TGTGCCAGCAGCTTATTAGTACCCCCTTACGAGCAGTACTTC
CASSLLVPPYEQYF
>-|-|TRBV12-3/TRBV12-4|TRBJ1-5
TGTGCCAGCAGGCCGGACAGCTATCAGCCCCAGCATTTT
CASRPDSYQPQHF